This entry lists 10 T cell receptor beta chains sequenced from one sample in a study of OX40 agonist ivuxolimab in advanced cancers. The protocol was immunoSEQ multiplex PCR, while the TCRdb copy is restricted to in-frame clones and leaves out a portion. The top ten clones hold about 2.6% of a sample with over 75,000 clones, around 94% of them seen once. Sequences were derived from CD4+ or CD8+ T cells sorted from blood, sampled in a trial of the OX40 agonist ivuxolimab. These receptors all come from an adult with an advanced solid tumor such as melanoma, head and neck, liver or kidney cancer.

This clone has a single count. The chain couples TRBV15 to TRBJ2-5; D remains unclear. This CDR3 has 17 residues. The germline V and J ends were trimmed by 0 bases and 5 bases, with 19 bases remaining between them. Germline V gene lookup returns CDR1 LNHNV and CDR2 YYDKDF (reference sequence). The CDR3 DNA sequence: TGTGCCACCAGCAGAGATCGGGCCAGACACCTGGCGGAGACCCAGTACTTC. It encodes CATSRDRARHLAETQYF.

The chain joins TRBV7-6 to TRBJ2-7, with a weak D call TRBD2 (6 bases). This CDR3 has 14 residues. The germline gives CDR1 SGHVS, CDR2 FNYEAQ. V was pared by 2 bases and J by 7 bases, with 15 bases between. CDR3 DNA: TGTGCCAGCAGCTTACAAGGAGGAGGAGGGGAGCAGTACTTC. It is translated as CASSLQGGGGEQYF.

This chain uses TRBV19 with TRBJ1-2; D is possibly TRBD1 (5 bases). V lost 3 bases, J lost 6 bases, and 8 bases lay in between. Germline values: CDR1 LNHDA, CDR2 SQIVND (reference sequence). The CDR3 is made up of 12 amino acids. The CDR3 reads CASSMRGDGYTF. The CDR3 DNA reads TGTGCCAGTAGTATGAGAGGGGATGGCTACACCTTC.

The chain employs TRBV29-1 and TRBJ2-7; TRBD1 aligns across 12 bases. Germline V gene data show CDR1 as SQVTM and CDR2 as ANQGSEA. With V trimmed by 3 bases and J by 2 bases, 8 bases remained unmatched. There are 16 residues in the CDR3. CDR3 residues: CSVDAGDRGPPYEQYF. DNA for the CDR3: TGCAGCGTTGACGCGGGGGACAGGGGGCCACCCTACGAGCAGTACTTC.

The chain links TRBV23-1 to TRBJ1-1, with D tentatively TRBD1 (6 bases). TRBV23-1 has ORF status, its function being uncertain. The CDR3 loop spans 17 amino acids. Trimming removed 0 bases from V and 4 bases from J, with 18 bases in between. The CDR3 nucleotides are TGCGCCAGCAGTCAATCTAGGACGTTCCGGGACATCACTGAAGCTTTCTTT. Translation: CASSQSRTFRDITEAFF.

The chain combines TRBV7-9 with TRBJ2-7, with unresolved D. The CDR3 is 12 residues long. Looked up from germline, CDR1 is SEHNR and CDR2 is FQNEAQ (reference sequence). V dropped 3 bases and J dropped 6 bases, with 9 bases sitting between them. The DNA for the CDR3 is TGTGCCAGCAGCTTTAGGGATGCCGAGCAGTACTTC. This sequence encodes CASSFRDAEQYF.

CDR3: CASSVGSPGDIQYF. CDR3 coding DNA: TGTGCCAGCAGCGTAGGCAGCCCGGGTGACATTCAGTACTTC. This rearrangement joins TRBV9 to TRBJ2-4, with D unclear. The CDR3 extends over 14 amino acids. Trimming cost V 0 bases and J 8 bases, with 12 bases left between them. Germline values: CDR1 SGDLS, CDR2 YYNGEE.

The chain links TRBV20-1 to TRBJ1-2; no clear D. CDR1 DFQATT and CDR2 SNEGSKA come from the germline V gene (reference sequence). This CDR3 is 11 amino acids long. The ends were cut back, 4 bases at V and 8 bases at J, with 11 bases in the middle. The CDR3 sequence is CSAIWLGGYTF. The CDR3 DNA sequence: TGCAGTGCTATTTGGTTGGGCGGCTACACCTTC.

This chain links TRBV27 with TRBJ2-7; no clear D gene. V was trimmed by 4 bases and J by 2 bases, leaving 12 bases between them. The CDR3 runs to 14 residues. From germline, CDR1 is MNHEY and CDR2 SMNVEV (reference sequence). The CDR3: CASSSLGLAYEQYF. CDR3 DNA: TGTGCCAGCAGTTCTTTAGGGTTAGCCTACGAGCAGTACTTC.

The J gene is TRBJ1-1, the V gene TRBV27; D not resolved. Deletions cut 5 bases from V and 4 bases from J, with 11 bases between. CDR1 is MNHEY, CDR2 SMNVEV, per germline (reference sequence). The CDR3 length is 13 residues. Here the CDR3 reads CASSPNPLTEAFF. DNA for the CDR3: TGTGCCAGCAGTCCTAACCCACTCACTGAAGCTTTCTTT.